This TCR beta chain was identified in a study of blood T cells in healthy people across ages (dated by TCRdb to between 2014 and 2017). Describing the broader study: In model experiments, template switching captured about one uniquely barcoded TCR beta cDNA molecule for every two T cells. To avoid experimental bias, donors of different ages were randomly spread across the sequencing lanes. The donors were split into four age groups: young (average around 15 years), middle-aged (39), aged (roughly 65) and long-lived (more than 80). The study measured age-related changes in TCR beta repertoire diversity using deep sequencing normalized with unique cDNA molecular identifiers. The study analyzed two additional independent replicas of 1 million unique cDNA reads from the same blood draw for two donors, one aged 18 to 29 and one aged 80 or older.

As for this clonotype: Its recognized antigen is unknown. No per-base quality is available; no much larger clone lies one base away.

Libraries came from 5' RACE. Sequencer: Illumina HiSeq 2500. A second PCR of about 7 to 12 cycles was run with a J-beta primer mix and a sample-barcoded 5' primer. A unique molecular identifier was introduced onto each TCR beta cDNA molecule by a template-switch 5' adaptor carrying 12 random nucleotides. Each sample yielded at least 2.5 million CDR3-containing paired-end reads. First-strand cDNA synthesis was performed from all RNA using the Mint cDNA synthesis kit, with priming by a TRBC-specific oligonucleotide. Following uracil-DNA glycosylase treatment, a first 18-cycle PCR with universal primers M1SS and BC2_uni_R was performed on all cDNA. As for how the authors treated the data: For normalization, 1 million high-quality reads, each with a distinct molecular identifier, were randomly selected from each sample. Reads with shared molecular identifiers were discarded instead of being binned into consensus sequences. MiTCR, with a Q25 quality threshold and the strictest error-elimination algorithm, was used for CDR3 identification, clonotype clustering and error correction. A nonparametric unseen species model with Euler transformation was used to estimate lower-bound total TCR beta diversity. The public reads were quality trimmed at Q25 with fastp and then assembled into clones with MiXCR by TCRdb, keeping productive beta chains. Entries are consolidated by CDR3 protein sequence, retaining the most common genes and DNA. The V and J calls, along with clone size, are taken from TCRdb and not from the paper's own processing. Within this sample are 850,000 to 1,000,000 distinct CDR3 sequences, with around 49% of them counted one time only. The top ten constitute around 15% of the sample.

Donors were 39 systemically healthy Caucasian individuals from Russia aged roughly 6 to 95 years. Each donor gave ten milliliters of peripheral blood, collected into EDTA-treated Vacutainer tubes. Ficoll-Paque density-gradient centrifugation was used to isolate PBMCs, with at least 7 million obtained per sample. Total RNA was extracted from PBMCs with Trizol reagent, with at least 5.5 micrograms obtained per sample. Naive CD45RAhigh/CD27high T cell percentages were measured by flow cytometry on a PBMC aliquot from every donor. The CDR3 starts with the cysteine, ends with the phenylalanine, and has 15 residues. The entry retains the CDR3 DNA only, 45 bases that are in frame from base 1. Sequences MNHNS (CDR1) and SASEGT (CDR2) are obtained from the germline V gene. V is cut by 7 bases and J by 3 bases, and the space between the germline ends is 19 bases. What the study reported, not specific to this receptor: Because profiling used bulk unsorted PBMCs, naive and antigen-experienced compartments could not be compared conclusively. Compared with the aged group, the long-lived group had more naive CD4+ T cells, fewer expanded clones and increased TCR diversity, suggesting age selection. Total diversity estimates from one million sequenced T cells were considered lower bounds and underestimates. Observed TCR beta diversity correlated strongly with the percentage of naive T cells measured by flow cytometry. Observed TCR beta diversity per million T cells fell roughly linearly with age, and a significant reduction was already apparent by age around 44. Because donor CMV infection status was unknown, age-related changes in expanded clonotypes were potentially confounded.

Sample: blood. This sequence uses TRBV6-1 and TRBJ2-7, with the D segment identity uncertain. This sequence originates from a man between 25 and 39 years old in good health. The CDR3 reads CASTERHLGFYEQYF. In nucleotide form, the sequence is TGTGCCAGCACCGAGAGGCACCTAGGGTTCTACGAGCAGTACTTC.